The 26 T cell receptor beta chains below all came from one sample that was sequenced in a study of T cell responses to AZD1222 COVID-19 vaccine. Only in-frame clones appear in the TCRdb table, and some are missing; sequencing was by immunoSEQ multiplex PCR. The sample has 150,000 to 200,000 clones; 85% to 95% are singletons. The sequencing used peripheral blood, collected 28 days after the second dose of the MenACWY control vaccine. These receptors were taken from an adult who received the MenACWY meningococcal vaccine as a control.

This clone was found a few times. V usage is TRBV15 and J usage is TRBJ1-2, with D possibly being TRBD1 (5 bases). The V gene's germline CDR1 is LNHNV and CDR2 YYDKDF (reference sequence). V was clipped by 8 bases and J by 5 bases, with 12 bases between them. The CDR3 runs 12 residues. The DNA for the CDR3 is TGTGCCACCTCCCAGGGCCCTTATGGCTACACCTTC. Amino acids: CATSQGPYGYTF.

This sequence joins TRBV20-1 and TRBJ2-7; 7 bases are a match to TRBD2. J was trimmed by 2 bases and V by 3 bases; bases with no gene match: 13. The germline CDR1 and CDR2 sequences are DFQATT and SNEGSKA (reference sequence). CDR3 size: 16 residues. CDR3 sequence (DNA): TGCAGTGCTAGTGGGGAGGGACCCCGTAGTACCTACGAGCAGTACTTC. It codes for CSASGEGPRSTYEQYF.

J is TRBJ1-3 and V is TRBV4-1; no firm D call. V lost 4 bases and J 1 base, leaving 14 bases between the germline ends. The germline gives CDR1 MGHRA, CDR2 YSYEKL. This CDR3 is built from 16 residues. The CDR3 here is CASSREGPRSGNTIYF. CDR3 bases: TGCGCCAGCAGCCGAGAAGGGCCCAGGTCTGGAAACACCATATATTTT.

This rearrangement joins TRBV4-2 to TRBJ2-3, with 16 nucleotides matching TRBD2. The CDR3 is made up of 19 amino acids. V gave up 3 bases and J gave up 1 base; unmatched junction bases: 7. Germline CDR1 is LGHNA and CDR2 is YNFKEQ. As DNA, the CDR3 is TGTGCCAGCAGCCATACCGGGACTAGCGGGGGGGCCGGCACAGATACGCAGTATTTT. It is translated as CASSHTGTSGGAGTDTQYF.

The chain uses TRBV4-2 and TRBJ1-4; 8 bases are shared with TRBD1. With V trimmed by 3 bases and J by 6 bases, 9 bases remained unmatched. Per germline, CDR1 LGHNA and CDR2 YNFKEQ. The CDR3 has 16 amino acids. As DNA, the CDR3 is TGTGCCAGCAGCCAGGCACAGGGGGTCGGGGATGAAAAACTGTTTTTT. Its protein product is CASSQAQGVGDEKLFF.

This clone has only one observation. V is TRBV21-1 and J is TRBJ1-2; the table assigns TRBD1, which was not confirmed against the DNA. TRBV21-1 constitutes a pseudogene. The length of the CDR3 is 19 residues. CDR3 protein: CASSNRSGTGGPLCYGYTF. The CDR3 DNA reads TGTGCCAGCAGCAACAGGTCCGGGACAGGGGGCCCCCTTTGCTATGGCTACACCTTC.

As for this clone: Other DNA sequences in this specimen translate into the identical CDR3. The CDR3 coding sequence is TGTGCCAGCAGCCTTCCGGGACAGCCGAACACTGAAGCTTTCTTT. Translating gives CASSLPGQPNTEAFF. The genes are TRBV5-4 and TRBJ1-1, with 7 nucleotides matching TRBD1. CDR3 length: 15 amino acids. V lost 4 bases, J lost 1 base, and 7 bases stayed unmatched. Germline CDR1 is SGHNT and CDR2 is YYREEE (reference sequence).

The chain has TRBV28 and TRBJ1-2, with unresolved D. Germline-derived CDR1 and CDR2 are MDHEN and SYDVKM. Trimming removed 3 bases at V and 8 bases at J, with 7 bases between. The CDR3 runs 11 residues. The CDR3 coding sequence is TGTGCCAGCAGTTTGGGGTTCGGCTACACCTTC. Translation: CASSLGFGYTF.

The chain combines TRBV5-5 with TRBJ1-1; 7 nucleotides agree with TRBD1. Trimming removed 2 bases from V and 5 bases from J; junction bases left unmatched: 3. The CDR3 contains 13 residues. CDR1 SGHKS and CDR2 YYEKEE come from the germline V gene (reference sequence). The CDR3 region has the DNA TGTGCCAGCAGCTTCGGCAGGGGGACTGAAGCTTTCTTT. This encodes CASSFGRGTEAFF.

V gene TRBV5-8 combines with J gene TRBJ1-5, with TRBD1 matching over 7 bases. CDR3 length equals 15 residues. Trimming at V came to 4 bases and at J to 3 bases, leaving 7 bases not matched to a gene. Germline values: CDR1 SGHTS, CDR2 YDEGEE. As DNA, the CDR3 is TGTGCCAGCAGCGACGGACAGGTCTCCAATCAGCCCCAGCATTTT. This encodes CASSDGQVSNQPQHF.

The chain joins TRBV19 to TRBJ2-1, with D hard to call. There are 16 residues in the CDR3. The germline V gene encodes CDR1 LNHDA and CDR2 SQIVND (reference sequence). The V and J ends lost 3 bases and 4 bases respectively, with 16 bases between them. In DNA, the CDR3 is TGTGCCAGTAGTATCGCTCCGGGTTCATTTTACAATGAGCAGTTCTTC. It translates to CASSIAPGSFYNEQFF.

This clone was counted a single time. The chain uses TRBV2 and TRBJ1-5; no clear D. V was clipped by 2 bases and J by 0 bases, with 14 bases between them. The CDR3 contains 17 residues. Germline-derived CDR1 and CDR2 are SNHLY and FYNNEI. In DNA, the CDR3 is TGTGCCAGCAGTGAACACAAATCTGGTTATAGCAATCAGCCCCAGCATTTT. Protein product: CASSEHKSGYSNQPQHF.

V is TRBV19 and J is TRBJ1-6; 8 bases map to TRBD1. V was pared by 6 bases and J by 10 bases, with 8 bases of the junction left unmatched. Germline V lookup: CDR1 LNHDA, CDR2 SQIVND (reference sequence). The CDR3 runs to 14 residues. The CDR3 is CASSKDRVRSPLHF. In nucleotides, the CDR3 is TGTGCCAGTAGCAAGGACAGGGTGCGATCACCCCTCCACTTT.

V is TRBV6-5 and J is TRBJ1-6; 11 nucleotides align to TRBD1. This CDR3 contains 15 residues. Germline trimming cut 5 bases from V and 7 bases from J; bases unmatched to any gene: 4. The V gene's germline CDR1 is MNHEY and CDR2 SVGAGI. Here the CDR3 reads CASSRRDRGNSPLHF. As DNA, the CDR3 is TGTGCCAGCAGTCGAAGGGACAGGGGGAATTCACCCCTCCACTTT.

This rearrangement joins TRBV3-1 (or the pseudogene TRBV3-2) to TRBJ2-7; no reliable D call. This CDR3 spans 12 amino acids. V dropped 4 bases and J dropped 0 bases, with 4 bases sitting between them. Germline CDR1 LGHDT, CDR2 YNNKEL (reference sequence). CDR3 sequence (DNA): TGTGCCAGCAGCCGCTCCTCCTACGAGCAGTACTTC. It codes for CASSRSSYEQYF.

The chain is built from TRBV12-3 or TRBV12-4 and TRBJ1-5; D is unclear. Between the trimmed V and J ends, which lost 2 bases and 6 bases, there was a span of 5 bases. This CDR3 has 12 amino acids. The CDR3 loop reads CASSLWSQPQHF. CDR3 DNA: TGTGCCAGCAGTTTATGGTCTCAGCCCCAGCATTTT.

The rearrangement joins TRBV5-5 to TRBJ1-2, with 7 nucleotides matching TRBD1. V shed 4 bases and J 4 bases; nucleotides not matched to a gene: 10. Per the germline V gene, CDR1 is SGHKS and CDR2 is YYEKEE (reference sequence). The CDR3 covers 15 residues. This CDR3 is CASSAQTGNFYGYTF. The CDR3 nucleotides read TGTGCCAGCAGCGCGCAGACAGGGAATTTCTATGGCTACACCTTC.

The chain recombines TRBV7-2 with TRBJ1-3; TRBD1 matches at 10 bases. The CDR3 spans 15 residues. Per the germline V gene, CDR1 is SGHTA and CDR2 is FQGNSA. With V trimmed by 5 bases and J by 8 bases, 9 bases remained unmatched. The CDR3: CASSLKDRGKDTIYF. CDR3 nucleotide sequence: TGTGCCAGCAGCCTCAAGGACAGGGGGAAAGACACCATATATTTT.

The chain has TRBV10-1 and TRBJ1-2, with D perhaps TRBD1 (5 bases). Germline CDR1 and CDR2: WNHNN and SYGVQD (reference sequence). Trimming left V 3 bases short and J 8 bases short, with 13 bases between. CDR3 length: 13 amino acids. The chain's CDR3 is CASSESGKGGYTF. The DNA of the CDR3 is TGCGCCAGCAGTGAATCAGGGAAAGGGGGCTACACCTTC.

V gene TRBV15 combines with J gene TRBJ1-5; no clear D gene. Per germline, CDR1 LNHNV and CDR2 YYDKDF (reference sequence). The CDR3 runs to 12 residues. The V end was cut by 0 bases, the J end by 9 bases, with 6 bases between. CDR3 nucleotide sequence: TGTGCCACCAGCAGAGACGTAGGGCCCCAGCATTTT. It codes for CATSRDVGPQHF.

The rearrangement links TRBV19 to TRBJ2-6; TRBD1 aligns across 7 bases. The J segment lost 0 bases and the V segment lost 3 bases, leaving 2 bases of the junction unmatched. The CDR3 has 16 amino acids. The germline CDR1 and CDR2 sequences are LNHDA and SQIVND (reference sequence). CDR3 residues: CASSIGTVSGANVLTF. The CDR3 region has the DNA TGTGCCAGTAGTATTGGGACAGTCTCTGGGGCCAACGTCCTGACTTTC.

J is TRBJ2-1 and V is TRBV7-9, with TRBD1 as a possible D gene (6 bases). The CDR3 runs to 14 residues. Germline-derived CDR1 and CDR2 are SEHNR and FQNEAQ (reference sequence). Trimming shortened V by 8 bases and J by 0 bases, and 11 bases separated the two germline ends. CDR3 in amino acids: CASSGTSSYNEQFF. DNA of the CDR3: TGTGCCAGCTCAGGGACAAGCTCCTACAATGAGCAGTTCTTC.

The V gene is TRBV6-5, the J gene TRBJ1-1; 9 bases are a match to TRBD1. The germline gives CDR1 MNHEY, CDR2 SVGAGI. The trim removed 6 bases at V and 6 bases at J, leaving 5 bases unmatched. CDR3 length: 13 amino acids. As DNA, the CDR3 is TGTGCCAGCAGCGACAGGGGGAAAGCTGAAGCTTTCTTT. This gives the protein CASSDRGKAEAFF.

V is TRBV28 and J is TRBJ1-2; D call uncertain. This CDR3 has 13 amino acids. Germline V gene lookup returns CDR1 MDHEN and CDR2 SYDVKM. V lost 3 bases, J lost 4 bases, and 9 bases lay in between. The CDR3 sequence is CASSFGAGYGYTF. The CDR3 DNA sequence: TGTGCCAGCAGTTTCGGCGCGGGCTATGGCTACACCTTC.

V gene TRBV7-9 combines with J gene TRBJ1-6; D ambiguous. CDR1 and CDR2 (germline): SEHNR, FQNEAQ (reference sequence). Trimming cost V 3 bases and J 10 bases, with 7 bases left between them. The CDR3 is 12 residues long. DNA of the CDR3: TGTGCCAGCAGCTTGTGGCTCTCACCCCTCCACTTT. Protein sequence: CASSLWLSPLHF.

V gene TRBV28 combines with J gene TRBJ1-2; D not certain. Between the trimmed V and J ends, which lost 10 bases and 5 bases, there was a span of 11 bases. From germline, CDR1 is MDHEN and CDR2 SYDVKM. The CDR3 extends over 11 amino acids. Written as DNA, the CDR3 is TGTGCCACCTATAATCTTTATGGCTACACCTTC. Its protein is CATYNLYGYTF.